Presented here are 20 T cell receptor beta chains from one specimen sequenced in a study of T cells in Graves' hyperthyroidism and ophthalmopathy. RNA transcripts gave rise to amplified TCR beta CDR3 regions. Carried out on the TCR CDR3, a first-round RT-PCR used the HTBI primer set. One entry per CDR3 protein, called by TCRdb with MiXCR from the multiplex PCR reads. Here the sample spans about 290,000 distinct CDR3 sequences, 16% being singletons. The sample consisted of blood. Source of these receptors: a man aged 25 to 45 with Graves' hyperthyroidism.

The chain is built from TRBV12-3 or TRBV12-4 and TRBJ1-3; 7 positions match TRBD1. Trimming cost V 5 bases and J 6 bases; bases outside gene matches: 7. This CDR3 contains 14 residues. The DNA for the CDR3 is TGTGCCAGCAGTCGACAGGGTGAAGAAAACACCATATATTTT. Translation: CASSRQGEENTIYF.

This clonotype was seen a few times. The J gene is TRBJ2-1, the V gene TRBV24-1; D uncertain. CDR3 length: 13 residues. Germline V CDR1 and CDR2: KGHDR, SFDVKD. Trimming took off 4 bases at V and 12 bases at J, with 15 bases between the two ends. The DNA for the CDR3 is TGTGCCACCAGTGACCCTTTGAGTCTGTCGCAGTTCTTC. This gives the protein CATSDPLSLSQFF.

This clonotype was found a few times. The V and J genes are TRBV28 and TRBJ2-3; 8 nucleotides line up with TRBD2. The CDR3 has 12 residues. With V trimmed by 6 bases and J by 13 bases, 9 bases remained unmatched. CDR1 and CDR2 (germline): MDHEN, SYDVKM. CDR3: CASSTKAGVKYF. The CDR3 bases are TGTGCCAGCAGCACGAAAGCGGGAGTCAAGTATTTT.

The V and J genes are TRBV29-1 and TRBJ2-7; no clear D. Germline loops: CDR1 SQVTM, CDR2 ANQGSEA. Trimming stripped 6 bases from V and 3 bases from J, with 12 bases between. This CDR3 has 12 amino acids. The CDR3 DNA follows: TGCAGCGTCGTCGACGATGACTACGAGCAGTACTTC. Its protein is CSVVDDDYEQYF.

The chain combines TRBV13 with TRBJ2-2; no clear D. The CDR3 has 12 amino acids. Germline V gene data show CDR1 as PRHDT and CDR2 as FYEKMQ (reference sequence). The V and J ends lost 4 bases and 9 bases respectively, with 9 bases between them. In DNA, the CDR3 is TGTGCCAGCAGCTCCCGCGCGCGGGAGCTGTTTTTT. It yields the protein CASSSRARELFF.

The chain joins TRBV12-5 to TRBJ2-7, with 13 bases lining up with TRBD2. The trim removed 6 bases at V and 2 bases at J, leaving 7 bases unmatched. Germline assignment: CDR1 LGHNT and CDR2 FRNRAP. The CDR3 spans 16 residues. The DNA for the CDR3 is TGTGCTAGTGGAGGACTAGCGGGAGAGTCGGCCTACGAGCAGTACTTC. Its protein product is CASGGLAGESAYEQYF.

The chain couples TRBV24-1 to TRBJ2-1; D gene uncertain. V dropped 8 bases and J dropped 0 bases, with 7 bases sitting between them. CDR3 length: 13 residues. From germline, CDR1 is KGHDR and CDR2 SFDVKD. CDR3 sequence (DNA): TGTGCCACCACTAGTAACTCCTACAATGAGCAGTTCTTC. Its protein is CATTSNSYNEQFF.

The chain is built from TRBV20-1 and TRBJ2-7; possible D gene TRBD2, 5 bases. Trimming stripped 0 bases from V and 1 base from J, with 13 bases between. The CDR3 is 15 residues long. Germline V gives CDR1 DFQATT, CDR2 SNEGSKA (reference sequence). CDR3 sequence: CSARDRLRVSYEQYF. DNA for the CDR3: TGCAGTGCTAGAGACCGCCTGAGGGTTTCCTACGAGCAGTACTTC.

The chain has TRBV4-1 and TRBJ1-5, with a weak D call TRBD1 (6 bases). V lost 0 bases and J 3 bases, leaving 9 bases between the germline ends. CDR3 length: 15 residues. From germline, CDR1 is MGHRA and CDR2 YSYEKL. In DNA, the CDR3 is TGCGCCAGCAGCCAAGACGACAGGATCAATCAGCCCCAGCATTTT. This encodes CASSQDDRINQPQHF.

This clonotype has just a few counts. The genes are TRBV4-2 and TRBJ2-2, with a possible D match to TRBD2 (5 bases). V was pared by 0 bases and J by 7 bases, with 18 bases between. The CDR3 is 17 residues long. The germline V gene encodes CDR1 LGHNA and CDR2 YNFKEQ. CDR3 in amino acids: CASSQDRWTDRGGELFF. In DNA, the CDR3 is TGTGCCAGCAGCCAAGATCGGTGGACTGACCGAGGCGGGGAGCTGTTTTTT.

This clonotype was recorded many times. The V gene is TRBV10-3, the J gene TRBJ1-2; possible D gene TRBD1, 5 bases. Between the trimmed V and J ends, which lost 5 bases and 5 bases, there was a span of 9 bases. The CDR3 is made up of 12 amino acids. CDR1 is ENHRY, CDR2 SYGVKD, per germline. CDR3: CAISSGNYGYTF. The CDR3 DNA reads as TGTGCCATCAGTTCAGGGAATTATGGCTACACCTTC.

The chain combines TRBV24-1 with TRBJ2-2; a weak D match, TRBD1 (6 bases). Trimming took 8 bases from V and 3 from J, leaving 12 bases between them. The CDR3 totals 14 residues. Germline CDR1 KGHDR, CDR2 SFDVKD. CDR3 in DNA: TGTGCCACCACCGGGACACTAGACACCGGGGAGCTGTTTTTT. It codes for CATTGTLDTGELFF.

This clonotype came up many times. The chain joins TRBV27 to TRBJ2-5; D is possibly TRBD1 (6 bases). This CDR3 is 13 amino acids long. Trimming left V 6 bases short and J 4 bases short, with 12 bases between. Germline-derived CDR1 and CDR2 are MNHEY and SMNVEV (reference sequence). The CDR3 protein is CASSQQGRETQYF. CDR3 DNA sequence: TGTGCCAGCAGCCAACAGGGTAGAGAGACCCAGTACTTC.

This clonotype has at least ten counts. The chain has TRBV5-1 and TRBJ2-1; D unclear. Trimming removed 0 bases from V and 7 bases from J, with 8 bases in between. CDR1 and CDR2 from the germline V gene are SGHRS and YFSETQ. The CDR3 covers 13 residues. In nucleotides, the CDR3 is TGCGCCAGCAGCTTGGGAACTCCTAATGAGCAGTTCTTC. It yields the protein CASSLGTPNEQFF.

This clonotype has a handful of counts. A read error may produce the germline difference seen at one junction end. The chain uses TRBV6-1 and TRBJ2-7; no reliable D call. The germline V gene has CDR1 MNHNS and CDR2 SASEGT. The CDR3 loop spans 11 amino acids. CDR3 region: CTSSYGAEQYF. CDR3 sequence (DNA): TGTACCAGCAGTTACGGCGCTGAGCAGTACTTC.

This clonotype was seen ten or more times. V gene TRBV4-2 combines with J gene TRBJ1-5; D not certain. The V end lost 1 base, the J end lost 7 bases, and 8 bases lay between the germline ends. CDR1 LGHNA and CDR2 YNFKEQ come from the germline V gene. The CDR3 is made up of 13 amino acids. The CDR3 protein is CASSQAEGQPQHF. As DNA, the CDR3 is TGTGCCAGCAGCCAAGCGGAAGGGCAGCCCCAGCATTTT.

This clonotype was counted ten times or more. The chain recombines TRBV2 with TRBJ2-5, with 9 bases fitting TRBD1. CDR1 and CDR2 from the germline V gene are SNHLY and FYNNEI. V shed 6 bases, J shed 13 bases, and the junction held 12 bases outside the gene matches. There are 13 residues in the CDR3. CDR3 bases: TGTGCCAGCAGCGCCGGGACAGGGTCCGGCCCGTACTTC. It yields the protein CASSAGTGSGPYF. The full variable domain, rest sourced from reference TRBV2 and TRBJ2-5, is EPEVTQTPSHQVTQMGQEVILRCVPISNHLYFYWYRQILGQKVEFLVSFYNNEISEKSEIFDDQFSVERPDGSNFTLKIRSTKLEDSAMYFCASSAGTGSGPYFGPGTRLLVL.

The rearrangement joins TRBV2 to TRBJ1-6; no definite D call. Per germline, CDR1 SNHLY and CDR2 FYNNEI. The CDR3 totals 13 residues. V shed 7 bases and J shed 10 bases, with 14 bases lying between them. CDR3 nucleotides: TGTGCCAGCACCGGAGGGTCGGGGTCACCCCTCCACTTT. This translates into CASTGGSGSPLHF.

This chain links TRBV6-2 or TRBV6-3 with TRBJ2-5; TRBD1 agrees at 10 bases. With 7 bases clipped from V and 4 bases from J, the junction kept 3 bases outside the gene matches. The CDR3 is 13 residues long. Germline V gene lookup returns CDR1 MNHEY and CDR2 SVGEGT. CDR3 nucleotide sequence: TGTGCCAGCAATCGGGACAGGGGAGAGACCCAGTACTTC. This sequence encodes CASNRDRGETQYF.

This clonotype was seen at least ten times. This rearrangement joins TRBV2 to TRBJ2-2; 13 positions agree with TRBD2. CDR1 is SNHLY and CDR2 is FYNNEI in the germline V gene. The V and J ends lost 6 bases and 7 bases, in that order; junction bases with no gene match: 5. CDR3 length equals 15 residues. CDR3 amino acids: CASSGLAGVIGELFF. The DNA of the CDR3 is TGTGCCAGCAGCGGACTAGCGGGAGTAATCGGGGAGCTGTTTTTT.